These T cell receptor beta chains were read from a single sample in a study of T cell responses to AZD1222 COVID-19 vaccine. Data came from immunoSEQ multiplex PCR; TCRdb stores just in-frame clones and leaves some out. The repertoire holds under 130,000 clones, around 90% seen once, with less than 2.5% in the top ten. The starting material was peripheral blood, obtained 28 days after the second AZD1222 dose. The receptors here all came from an adult who received the AZD1222 COVID-19 vaccine. CDR3s include the opening cysteine and the closing phenylalanine or tryptophan. Each record gives: V gene, clone size, J gene, D gene, CDR3 protein, CDR3 DNA. D genes are given only for firm matches. Clone sizes are given selectively: once, few, many, or a class where the clone is expanded.

V: TRBV5-6
size: .
J: TRBJ2-7
D: TRBD2
CDR3: CASSSTGLAWSYEQYF
DNA: TGTGCCAGCAGCTCCACGGGACTAGCATGGAGCTACGAGCAGTACTTC

V: TRBV3-1/TRBV3-2
size: .
J: TRBJ2-3
D: .
CDR3: CASSRLGGKSTDTQYF
DNA: TGTGCCAGCAGCCGACTTGGCGGGAAAAGCACAGATACGCAGTATTTT

V: TRBV5-5
size: .
J: TRBJ2-5
D: .
CDR3: CASSLVVTDYDPQYF
DNA: TGTGCCAGCAGCTTGGTAGTGACAGACTACGATCCCCAGTACTTC

V: TRBV4-1
size: .
J: TRBJ2-2
D: .
CDR3: CASSPHQGRGTLSNTGELFF
DNA: TGCGCCAGCAGCCCTCACCAGGGGCGCGGTACCCTCTCTAACACCGGGGAGCTGTTTTTT

V: TRBV30
size: .
J: TRBJ1-1
D: .
CDR3: CAWSGRTPNTEAFF
DNA: TGTGCCTGGAGTGGACGGACCCCGAACACTGAAGCTTTCTTT

V: TRBV4-2
size: .
J: TRBJ1-3
D: .
CDR3: CASSLVPGHLSGNTIYF
DNA: TGTGCCAGCAGCCTGGTTCCGGGACATCTCTCTGGAAACACCATATATTTT

V: TRBV7-3
size: .
J: TRBJ1-1
D: TRBD1
CDR3: CASSLSGGNTEAFF
DNA: TGTGCCAGCAGCCTGTCAGGGGGCAACACTGAAGCTTTCTTT

V: TRBV9
size: .
J: TRBJ2-5
D: .
CDR3: CASSVGELGGWETQYF
DNA: TGTGCCAGCAGCGTAGGCGAACTGGGGGGTTGGGAGACCCAGTACTTC

V: TRBV18
size: .
J: TRBJ1-2
D: .
CDR3: CASSPPGRARDGYTF
DNA: TGTGCCAGCTCACCACCGGGCAGGGCAAGGGATGGCTACACCTTC

V: TRBV3-1/TRBV3-2
size: .
J: TRBJ2-7
D: .
CDR3: CASRQGSYEQYF
DNA: TGTGCCAGCAGGCAGGGATCTTACGAGCAGTACTTC

V: TRBV2
size: .
J: TRBJ2-7
D: .
CDR3: CADSEAPSYEQYF
DNA: TGTGCCGACTCGGAGGCACCCTCCTACGAGCAGTACTTC

V: TRBV28
size: .
J: TRBJ2-1
D: TRBD1
CDR3: CASIRVGTEYNEQFF
DNA: TGTGCCAGCATCCGAGTCGGGACAGAATACAATGAGCAGTTCTTC

V: TRBV28
size: .
J: TRBJ2-2
D: .
CDR3: CASSLLVGRSSPSNTGELFF
DNA: TGTGCCAGCAGTTTACTCGTGGGGCGTAGTTCGCCTTCGAACACCGGGGAGCTGTTTTTT

V: TRBV9
size: .
J: TRBJ1-2
D: .
CDR3: CASHHEGPYGYTF
DNA: TGTGCCAGTCATCACGAGGGGCCCTATGGCTACACCTTC

V: TRBV6-1
size: .
J: TRBJ1-1
D: TRBD1
CDR3: CASSADRGAMNTEAFF
DNA: TGTGCCAGCAGTGCGGACAGGGGAGCTATGAACACTGAAGCTTTCTTT

V: TRBV4-1
size: .
J: TRBJ2-1
D: .
CDR3: CASSQAGLRSYNEQFF
DNA: TGCGCCAGCAGCCAAGCCGGGCTGAGGAGCTACAATGAGCAGTTCTTC

V: TRBV20-1
size: .
J: TRBJ1-1
D: .
CDR3: CSAGQYEAFF
DNA: TGCAGTGCTGGACAATATGAAGCTTTCTTT

V: TRBV7-3
size: .
J: TRBJ1-1
D: .
CDR3: CASMGEMNTEAFF
DNA: TGTGCCAGCATGGGGGAGATGAACACTGAAGCTTTCTTT

V: TRBV7-2
size: .
J: TRBJ2-2
D: .
CDR3: CASSTLVLASSGELFF
DNA: TGTGCCAGCAGCACGCTAGTACTAGCCTCTTCCGGGGAGCTGTTTTTT

V: TRBV6-1
size: .
J: TRBJ2-1
D: .
CDR3: CASSEASETYNEQFF
DNA: TGTGCCAGCAGTGAAGCCAGCGAAACCTACAATGAGCAGTTCTTC

V: TRBV29-1
size: .
J: TRBJ1-1
D: .
CDR3: CSAQQQANTEAFF
DNA: TGCAGCGCTCAACAACAGGCGAACACTGAAGCTTTCTTT

V: TRBV5-4
size: .
J: TRBJ1-2
D: .
CDR3: CASSLDVSGYTF
DNA: TGTGCCAGCAGCTTAGACGTTAGCGGCTACACCTTC

V: TRBV5-5
size: .
J: TRBJ1-6
D: .
CDR3: CASNAELDSPLHF
DNA: TGTGCCAGCAACGCGGAGCTTGATTCACCCCTCCACTTT

V: TRBV7-9
size: .
J: TRBJ2-3
D: .
CDR3: CASSLLATSTDTQYF
DNA: TGTGCCAGCAGCTTGCTAGCGACTAGCACAGATACGCAGTATTTT

V: TRBV11-2
size: once
J: TRBJ1-2
D: .
CDR3: CASSLATVSNYGYTF
DNA: TGTGCCAGCAGCTTAGCGACAGTCTCTAACTATGGCTACACCTTC

V: TRBV14
size: .
J: TRBJ2-7
D: .
CDR3: CASSLAGVDFGEQYF
DNA: TGTGCCAGCAGCCTGGCCGGGGTTGACTTCGGCGAGCAGTACTTC

V: TRBV27
size: .
J: TRBJ1-1
D: TRBD1
CDR3: CASSTSRHRGNTEAFF
DNA: TGTGCCAGCAGTACATCTCGCCACAGGGGGAACACTGAAGCTTTCTTT

V: TRBV7-9
size: .
J: TRBJ2-7
D: .
CDR3: CASGPTSRSYEQYF
DNA: TGTGCCAGCGGACCTACTAGCCGCTCCTACGAGCAGTACTTC

V: TRBV25-1
size: .
J: TRBJ2-2
D: .
CDR3: CASSSGERATGELFF
DNA: TGTGCCAGCAGTTCCGGAGAAAGGGCTACCGGGGAGCTGTTTTTT

V: TRBV5-6
size: .
J: TRBJ1-1
D: .
CDR3: CASSLVARQDTEAFF
DNA: TGTGCCAGCAGCTTGGTGGCACGCCAGGACACTGAAGCTTTCTTT

V: TRBV11-2
size: .
J: TRBJ1-1
D: .
CDR3: CASSLKLGTEAFF
DNA: TGTGCCAGCAGCTTAAAGCTGGGCACTGAAGCTTTCTTT

V: TRBV5-1
size: once
J: TRBJ1-1
D: .
CDR3: CASSLTSRGGGTEAFF
DNA: TGCGCCAGCAGCTTAACGTCTCGTGGGGGAGGAACTGAAGCTTTCTTT

V: TRBV21-1
size: .
J: TRBJ1-6
D: .
CDR3: CASSKVGSYSPLHF
DNA: TGTGCCAGCAGCAAAGTGGGATCCTATTCACCCCTCCACTTT

V: TRBV7-9
size: .
J: TRBJ2-1
D: TRBD2
CDR3: CASSFSSGGYNEQFF
DNA: TGTGCCAGCAGCTTTTCTAGCGGGGGATACAATGAGCAGTTCTTC

V: TRBV30
size: .
J: TRBJ2-7
D: .
CDR3: CAWSGLGGTEQYF
DNA: TGTGCCTGGAGTGGGTTAGGAGGGACCGAGCAGTACTTC

V: TRBV9
size: .
J: TRBJ2-2
D: .
CDR3: CASSVDGWKDGELFF
DNA: TGTGCCAGCAGCGTAGATGGCTGGAAGGACGGGGAGCTGTTTTTT

V: TRBV7-9
size: .
J: TRBJ2-2
D: .
CDR3: CASSSDFGGELFF
DNA: TGTGCCAGCAGCTCCGATTTCGGGGGGGAGCTGTTTTTT

V: TRBV6-5
size: few
J: TRBJ1-3
D: .
CDR3: CASRGDIGSGNTIYF
DNA: TGTGCCAGCAGGGGGGACATCGGCTCTGGAAACACCATATATTTT

V: TRBV19
size: few
J: TRBJ2-2
D: TRBD2
CDR3: CASTQTREVNTGELFF
DNA: TGTGCCAGTACCCAAACCCGGGAGGTTAACACCGGGGAGCTGTTTTTT

V: TRBV24-1
size: .
J: TRBJ2-1
D: .
CDR3: CATSDLAFEQFF
DNA: TGTGCCACCAGTGACCTAGCCTTCGAGCAGTTCTTC

V: TRBV6-5
size: .
J: TRBJ1-5
D: .
CDR3: CASNQGHQPQHF
DNA: TGTGCCAGCAACCAGGGCCATCAGCCCCAGCATTTT

V: TRBV18
size: .
J: TRBJ1-2
D: .
CDR3: CASSPRGQNDYGYTF
DNA: TGTGCCAGCTCACCGAGAGGACAGAATGACTATGGCTACACCTTC

V: TRBV5-6
size: .
J: TRBJ1-2
D: .
CDR3: CASSPGGTIGYGYTF
DNA: TGTGCCAGCAGCCCCGGAGGGACAATCGGCTATGGCTACACCTTC

V: TRBV3-1/TRBV3-2
size: .
J: TRBJ1-1
D: .
CDR3: CASSQPQGRGGTEAFF
DNA: TGTGCCAGCAGCCAACCCCAAGGACGAGGGGGCACTGAAGCTTTCTTT

V: TRBV4-2
size: .
J: TRBJ1-2
D: TRBD1
CDR3: CASSRRGFSGGYTF
DNA: TGTGCCAGCAGCCGCAGAGGTTTTTCAGGGGGGTACACCTTC

V: TRBV10-3
size: once
J: TRBJ1-5
D: .
CDR3: CAISESGPDFHSNQPQHF
DNA: TGTGCCATCAGTGAGTCGGGACCGGACTTTCATAGCAATCAGCCCCAGCATTTT

V: TRBV6-5
size: .
J: TRBJ1-6
D: TRBD1
CDR3: CASSRTGKLNSPLHF
DNA: TGTGCCAGCAGTAGGACAGGGAAATTAAATTCACCCCTCCACTTT

V: TRBV29-1
size: .
J: TRBJ2-7
D: TRBD2
CDR3: CSVGSGSAGYEQYF
DNA: TGCAGCGTTGGTAGCGGGAGCGCGGGCTACGAGCAGTACTTC

V: TRBV10-3
size: .
J: TRBJ2-7
D: TRBD2
CDR3: CAISSNPGTSGRFSYEQYF
DNA: TGTGCCATCAGTTCAAATCCCGGGACTAGCGGGAGGTTCTCCTACGAGCAGTACTTC

V: TRBV6-5
size: .
J: TRBJ2-2
D: TRBD1
CDR3: CASSRTWTGTGELFF
DNA: TGTGCCAGCAGCCGTACTTGGACAGGAACCGGGGAGCTGTTTTTT

V: TRBV10-3
size: .
J: TRBJ1-2
D: TRBD1
CDR3: CAITTGSGGYTF
DNA: TGTGCCATCACGACAGGGTCCGGCGGCTACACCTTC

V: TRBV5-1
size: few
J: TRBJ2-5
D: .
CDR3: CASSVPGRETQYF
DNA: TGCGCCAGCAGTGTTCCGGGGAGAGAGACCCAGTACTTC

V: TRBV28
size: .
J: TRBJ2-3
D: TRBD2
CDR3: CASRLAGVWDTQYF
DNA: TGTGCCAGCAGACTAGCGGGAGTTTGGGATACGCAGTATTTT

V: TRBV10-3
size: .
J: TRBJ1-1
D: .
CDR3: CAISEPTLNTEAFF
DNA: TGTGCCATCAGTGAGCCGACACTGAACACTGAAGCTTTCTTT

V: TRBV19
size: .
J: TRBJ1-3
D: .
CDR3: CASSIEGTGNTIYF
DNA: TGTGCCAGTAGTATTGAGGGGACCGGAAACACCATATATTTT

V: TRBV4-1
size: .
J: TRBJ1-2
D: TRBD1
CDR3: CASSQGGTAPNYGYTF
DNA: TGCGCCAGCAGCCAAGGCGGGACAGCCCCCAACTATGGCTACACCTTC

V: TRBV6-2/TRBV6-3
size: once
J: TRBJ2-1
D: TRBD2
CDR3: CASSYSGTSGSLLYNEQFF
DNA: TGTGCCAGCAGTTACTCCGGGACTAGCGGGAGCCTACTTTACAATGAGCAGTTCTTC

V: TRBV28
size: once
J: TRBJ2-2
D: .
CDR3: CASRLSGILDTGELFF
DNA: TGTGCCAGCAGGTTATCAGGGATTCTGGACACCGGGGAGCTGTTTTTT

V: TRBV4-2
size: few
J: TRBJ2-2
D: .
CDR3: CASSQVSGMGTGELFF
DNA: TGTGCCAGCAGCCAAGTGAGTGGAATGGGCACCGGGGAGCTGTTTTTT